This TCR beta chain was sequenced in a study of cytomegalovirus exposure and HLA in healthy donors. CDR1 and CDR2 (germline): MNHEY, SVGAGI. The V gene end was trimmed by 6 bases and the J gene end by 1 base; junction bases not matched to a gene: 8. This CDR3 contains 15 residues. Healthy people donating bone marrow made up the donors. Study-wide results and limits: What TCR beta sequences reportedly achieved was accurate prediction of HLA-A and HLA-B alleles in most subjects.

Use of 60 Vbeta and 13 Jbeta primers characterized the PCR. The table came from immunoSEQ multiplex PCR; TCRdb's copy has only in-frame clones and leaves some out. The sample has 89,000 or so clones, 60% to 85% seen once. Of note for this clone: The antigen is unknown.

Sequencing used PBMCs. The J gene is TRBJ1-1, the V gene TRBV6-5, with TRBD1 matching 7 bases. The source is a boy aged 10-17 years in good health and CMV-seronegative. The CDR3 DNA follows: TGTGCCAGCAGAGCCCCTACAGGGGCGAACACTGAAGCTTTCTTT. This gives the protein CASRAPTGANTEAFF.